Below, 19 T cell receptor beta chains from the same sample are listed, as sequenced in a study of Ad26.COV2.S vaccination and SARS-CoV-2 variants. Here immunoSEQ multiplex PCR was the method, and the copy in TCRdb shows in-frame clones only, minus some. The data show 250,000 or so clones, roughly nine tenths seen once. Treatment noted: some 20 received Ad26.COV2.S at low or high dose, single or two shots; 5 received placebo; per-sample allocation not given. Sampling occurred on day 63 after the first vaccine or placebo injection. The material was peripheral blood, obtained in a trial of Ad26.COV2.S vaccine versus placebo. The receptors stem from a person aged 18-65 years who received the Ad26.COV2.S COVID-19 vaccine or a placebo.

This sequence joins TRBV7-2 and TRBJ2-1; possible D gene TRBD2, 7 bases. The CDR3 runs to 16 residues. Trimming stripped 5 bases from V and 4 bases from J, with 18 bases between. CDR1 is SGHTA and CDR2 is FQGNSA in the germline V gene. CDR3 residues: CASSPWTRGDYNEQFF. Written as DNA, the CDR3 is TGTGCCAGCAGCCCTTGGACTAGGGGGGATTACAATGAGCAGTTCTTC.

The chain recombines TRBV14 with TRBJ2-3; TRBD1 matches 8 bases. Germline V gives CDR1 SGHDN, CDR2 FVKESK. V gave up 4 bases and J gave up 5 bases; unmatched junction bases: 14. The CDR3 is 17 amino acids. The DNA of the CDR3 is TGTGCCAGCAGCCCCCGAAAAGGACAGGGATCACAAGATACGCAGTATTTT. Translating gives CASSPRKGQGSQDTQYF.

Here the CDR3 reads CAIGGVYNEQFF. The CDR3 nucleotides are TGTGCCATCGGGGGGGTATACAATGAGCAGTTCTTC. V is TRBV6-6 and J is TRBJ2-1; 8 bases are a match to TRBD2. V dropped 10 bases and J dropped 4; count of bases not matched to a gene: 3. Germline CDR1 is MNHNY and CDR2 is SVGAGI (reference sequence). The CDR3 is 12 residues long.

The chain employs TRBV7-8 and TRBJ1-5; D may be TRBD1 (5 bases). V was pared by 2 bases and J by 1 base, with 9 bases between. The CDR3 totals 15 residues. CDR1 SGHVS and CDR2 FQNEAQ come from the germline V gene. The CDR3 coding sequence is TGTGCCAGCAGCTTACTGGGGCTGAGCAATCAGCCCCAGCATTTT. Translation: CASSLLGLSNQPQHF.

This clone was seen only a few times. V and J are TRBV6-4 and TRBJ2-1, with 8 bases identical to TRBD2. The CDR3 runs to 13 residues. The V gene's germline CDR1 is MRHNA and CDR2 SNTAGT. J was trimmed by 9 bases and V by 8 bases; bases with no gene match: 9. The CDR3 DNA reads as TGTGCCAGCGGTCAGCGGGAGTCGGGTGAGCAGTTCTTC. This codes for CASGQRESGEQFF.

The chain is built from TRBV4-3 and TRBJ1-5; D remains unclear. The length of the CDR3 is 13 residues. The V end was cut by 1 base, the J end by 4 bases, with 5 bases between. Germline V gene sequence: CDR1 LGHNA, CDR2 YSLEER. The CDR3 sequence is CASSQAGNQPQHF. CDR3 nucleotides: TGCGCCAGCAGCCAAGCGGGGAATCAGCCCCAGCATTTT.

V gene TRBV10-3 combines with J gene TRBJ1-2; D is undetermined. V was pared by 6 bases and J by 4 bases, with 9 bases between. CDR3 length: 12 residues. Per the germline V gene, CDR1 is ENHRY and CDR2 is SYGVKD. CDR3 bases: TGTGCCATCAGCGGGCCAGCCTATGGCTACACCTTC. The encoded protein is CAISGPAYGYTF.

The chain links TRBV2 to TRBJ2-1; the match to TRBD2 covers 11 bases. After removal of 8 bases from V and 1 base from J, the junction contained 7 bases not matched to a gene. The CDR3 loop spans 16 amino acids. Germline CDR1 is SNHLY and CDR2 is FYNNEI. CDR3 in amino acids: CASSGSGGVSYNEQFF. CDR3 bases: TGTGCCAGCTCGGGTAGCGGGGGGGTATCCTACAATGAGCAGTTCTTC. Full variable domain (missing parts from reference TRBV2 and TRBJ2-1): EPEVTQTPSHQVTQMGQEVILRCVPISNHLYFYWYRQILGQKVEFLVSFYNNEISEKSEIFDDQFSVERPDGSNFTLKIRSTKLEDSAMYFCASSGSGGVSYNEQFFGPGTRLTVL.

CDR3 sequence (DNA): TGTGCCAGCACCCACGGTTATGGCTACACCTTC. It codes for CASTHGYGYTF. This sequence joins TRBV6-5 and TRBJ1-2; D ambiguous. V was clipped by 7 bases and J by 5 bases, with 8 bases between them. CDR3 length: 11 amino acids. The germline CDR1 and CDR2 sequences are MNHEY and SVGAGI.

This chain uses TRBV18 with TRBJ1-6, with D perhaps matching TRBD1 (5 bases). The CDR3 consists of 13 residues. The V end lost 5 bases, the J end lost 6 bases, and 8 bases lay between the germline ends. Germline CDR1 reads KGHSH; CDR2 reads LQKENI. Written as DNA, the CDR3 is TGTGCCAGCTCAGCAGGGTCTAATTCACCCCTCCACTTT. Its protein is CASSAGSNSPLHF.

The genes are TRBV5-5 and TRBJ2-5, with 7 bases that match TRBD1. Losses at the gene ends were 3 bases for V and 4 bases for J; bases not matched to a gene: 12. The CDR3 is 16 amino acids. Per the germline V gene, CDR1 is SGHKS and CDR2 is YYEKEE (reference sequence). The CDR3 bases are TGTGCCAGCAGCTCGCGAGGGGGCTATGGGAGAGAGACCCAGTACTTC. This encodes CASSSRGGYGRETQYF.

This clone was picked up a small number of times. The chain links TRBV5-1 to TRBJ2-7; D gene uncertain. CDR3 length: 16 residues. The ends were cut back, 0 bases at V and 2 bases at J, with 15 bases in the middle. The germline CDR1 and CDR2 sequences are SGHRS and YFSETQ. CDR3 amino acids: CASSLASRVATYEQYF. The CDR3 nucleotides read TGCGCCAGCAGCTTGGCTTCTCGGGTAGCAACCTACGAGCAGTACTTC.

The V call is TRBV6-6, the J call TRBJ2-7; D might be TRBD2 (5 bases). The CDR3 consists of 13 residues. Germline assignment: CDR1 MNHNY and CDR2 SVGAGI (reference sequence). Trimming pared 5 bases from V and 0 bases from J, leaving 8 bases between. The CDR3 loop reads CASSPGVSYEQYV. The CDR3 DNA sequence: TGTGCCAGCAGTCCCGGGGTCTCCTACGAGCAGTACGTC.

The V gene is TRBV12-2, the J gene TRBJ1-5; TRBD1 was called by the table and not checked on the DNA. TRBV12-2 is an annotated pseudogene. This CDR3 comprises 16 residues. The CDR3 bases are TGTGCAAGTCGCTTAAGCCGGGACATCAGAAATCAGCCCCAGCATTTT. This encodes CASRLSRDIRNQPQHF.

V gene TRBV4-1 combines with J gene TRBJ1-1; D not resolved. The V end lost 3 bases, the J end lost 0 bases, and 17 bases lay between the germline ends. Germline V gene data show CDR1 as MGHRA and CDR2 as YSYEKL. The CDR3 runs to 17 residues. CDR3 loop: CASSQSAGSRVNTEAFF. CDR3 nucleotide sequence: TGCGCCAGCAGCCAGTCAGCGGGATCAAGGGTGAACACTGAAGCTTTCTTT.

The table lists this clone with a few counts. This rearrangement joins TRBV11-2 to TRBJ2-2; no reliable D call. CDR3 size: 16 residues. V was trimmed by 3 bases and J by 5 bases, leaving 16 bases between them. CDR1 SGHAT and CDR2 FQNNGV come from the germline V gene. The DNA for the CDR3 is TGTGCCAGCAGCTTCCGGCCGACCTTGGGAACCGGGGAGCTGTTTTTT. This gives the protein CASSFRPTLGTGELFF.

The chain has TRBV4-2 and TRBJ1-5; D is uncertain. The CDR3 totals 14 residues. V was trimmed by 4 bases and J by 4 bases, leaving 11 bases between them. Germline values: CDR1 LGHNA, CDR2 YNFKEQ. For the CDR3, the DNA is TGTGCCAGCAGCCCCCTGCTAGGGAATCAGCCCCAGCATTTT. As protein: CASSPLLGNQPQHF.

The CDR3 sequence is CASSDGTGPQETQYF. DNA of the CDR3: TGTGCCAGCAGTGACGGGACAGGCCCCCAAGAGACCCAGTACTTC. The chain carries TRBV25-1 and TRBJ2-5; 8 nucleotides agree with TRBD1. V was pared by 3 bases and J by 1 base, with 4 bases of the junction left unmatched. This CDR3 comprises 15 residues. Germline CDR1 is MGHDK and CDR2 is SYGVNS.

This chain uses TRBV29-1 with TRBJ2-1, with 7 bases aligning to TRBD1. V shed 6 bases, J shed 2 bases, and the junction held 7 bases outside the gene matches. Germline-derived CDR1 and CDR2 are SQVTM and ANQGSEA. This CDR3 comprises 14 residues. The CDR3, as DNA: TGCAGCGTCACGACAGGGATGACCTACAATGAGCAGTTCTTC. This codes for CSVTTGMTYNEQFF.